This T cell receptor (beta chain) emerged from a study of blood T cell repertoires in COVID-19. Study details: COVID-19 samples collected from the United States, Italy and Spain covered acute and convalescent phases.

Original data processing: Amplifying reference gene primers gave estimates of nucleated cell counts. Assay used: immunoSEQ multiplex PCR; TCRdb lists only in-frame clones, some missing. The V and J calls and clone size come from that table; D and trimming were worked out from the DNA. The sample carries under 200,000 clones, roughly 80% recorded once. Ages ranged from about 18 to 89 years, with residence in fewer than 25 US areas. This receptor was identified in a woman between 55 and 75 years old who had recovered from COVID-19. The sequencing input was PBMCs or T cells enriched from blood (not recorded which).

The CDR3 loop is CASSPSPGEAYEQYF. CDR3 coding DNA: TGCGCCAGCAGCCCAAGCCCTGGGGAGGCCTACGAGCAGTACTTC. The chain couples TRBV5-1 to TRBJ2-7; D possibly corresponds to TRBD2 (6 bases). There are 15 residues in the CDR3. Per the germline V gene, CDR1 is SGHRS and CDR2 is YFSETQ. V lost 4 bases and J 2 bases, leaving 16 bases between the germline ends.